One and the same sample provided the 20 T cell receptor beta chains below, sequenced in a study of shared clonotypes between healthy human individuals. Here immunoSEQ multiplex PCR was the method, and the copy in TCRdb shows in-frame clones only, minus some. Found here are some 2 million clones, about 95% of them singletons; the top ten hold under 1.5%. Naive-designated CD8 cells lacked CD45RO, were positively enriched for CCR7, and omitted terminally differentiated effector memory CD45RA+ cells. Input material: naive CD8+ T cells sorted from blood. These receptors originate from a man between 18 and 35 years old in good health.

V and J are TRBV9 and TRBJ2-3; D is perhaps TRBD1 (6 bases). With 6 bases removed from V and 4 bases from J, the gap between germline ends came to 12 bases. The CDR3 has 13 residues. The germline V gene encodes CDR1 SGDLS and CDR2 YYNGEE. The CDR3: CASMGAGPDTQYF. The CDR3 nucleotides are TGTGCCAGCATGGGGGCGGGCCCAGATACGCAGTATTTT.

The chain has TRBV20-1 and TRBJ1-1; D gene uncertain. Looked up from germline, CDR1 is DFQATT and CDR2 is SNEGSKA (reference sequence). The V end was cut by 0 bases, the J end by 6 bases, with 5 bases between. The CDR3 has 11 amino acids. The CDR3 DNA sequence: TGCAGTGCTAGAGATAACCCTGAAGCTTTCTTT. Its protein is CSARDNPEAFF.

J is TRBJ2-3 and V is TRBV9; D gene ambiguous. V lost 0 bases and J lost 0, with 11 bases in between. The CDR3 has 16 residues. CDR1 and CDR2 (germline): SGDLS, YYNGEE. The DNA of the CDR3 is TGTGCCAGCAGCGTAGGTGACATACCTAGCACAGATACGCAGTATTTT. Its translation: CASSVGDIPSTDTQYF. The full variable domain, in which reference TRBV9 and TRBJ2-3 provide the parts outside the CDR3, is DSGVTQTPKHLITATGQRVTLRCSPRSGDLSVYWYQQSLDQGLQFLIQYYNGEERAKGNILERFSAQQFPDLHSELNLSSLELGDSALYFCASSVGDIPSTDTQYFGPGTRLTVL.

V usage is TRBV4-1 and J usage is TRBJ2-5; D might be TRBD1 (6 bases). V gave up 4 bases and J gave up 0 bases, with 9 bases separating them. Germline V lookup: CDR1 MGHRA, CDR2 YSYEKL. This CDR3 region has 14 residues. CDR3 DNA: TGCGCCAGCAGCCGACGGGACAACCAAGAGACCCAGTACTTC. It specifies CASSRRDNQETQYF.

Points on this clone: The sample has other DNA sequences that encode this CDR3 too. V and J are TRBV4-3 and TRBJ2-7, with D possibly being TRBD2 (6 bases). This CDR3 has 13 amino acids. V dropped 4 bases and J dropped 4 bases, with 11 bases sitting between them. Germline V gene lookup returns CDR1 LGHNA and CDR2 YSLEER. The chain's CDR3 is CASSLGTAYEQYF. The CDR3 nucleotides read TGCGCCAGCAGCCTAGGGACTGCTTACGAGCAGTACTTC.

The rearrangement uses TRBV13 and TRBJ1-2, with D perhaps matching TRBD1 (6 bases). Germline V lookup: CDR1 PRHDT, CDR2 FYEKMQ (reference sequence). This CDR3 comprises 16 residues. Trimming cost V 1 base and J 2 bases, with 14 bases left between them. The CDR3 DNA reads TGTGCCAGCAGCTTAGAGGGCGGACAGCCAAACTATGGCTACACCTTC. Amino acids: CASSLEGGQPNYGYTF.

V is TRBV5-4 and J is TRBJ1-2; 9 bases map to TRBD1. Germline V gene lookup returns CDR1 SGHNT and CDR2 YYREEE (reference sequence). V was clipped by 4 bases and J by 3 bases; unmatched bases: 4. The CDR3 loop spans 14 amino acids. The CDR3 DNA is TGTGCCAGCAGCCCTTGGACAGGGGACTATGGCTACACCTTC. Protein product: CASSPWTGDYGYTF.

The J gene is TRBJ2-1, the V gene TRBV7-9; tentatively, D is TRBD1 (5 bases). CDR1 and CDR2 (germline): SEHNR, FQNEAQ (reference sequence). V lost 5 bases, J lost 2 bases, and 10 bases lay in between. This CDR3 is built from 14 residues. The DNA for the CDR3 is TGTGCCAGCAGCGAACCCAGGGCCTACAATGAGCAGTTCTTC. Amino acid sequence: CASSEPRAYNEQFF.

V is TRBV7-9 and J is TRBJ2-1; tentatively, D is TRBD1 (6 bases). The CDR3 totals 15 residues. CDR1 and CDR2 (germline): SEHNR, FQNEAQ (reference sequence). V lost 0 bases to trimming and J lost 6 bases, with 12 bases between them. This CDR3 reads CASSLAQGLGNEQFF. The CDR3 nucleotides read TGTGCCAGCAGCTTAGCCCAGGGGTTAGGCAATGAGCAGTTCTTC.

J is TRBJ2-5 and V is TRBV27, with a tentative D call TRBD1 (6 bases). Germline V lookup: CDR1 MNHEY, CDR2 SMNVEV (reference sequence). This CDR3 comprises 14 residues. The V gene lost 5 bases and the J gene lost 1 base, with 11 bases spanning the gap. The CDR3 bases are TGTGCCAGCAGTACTGACAGGTTCCAAGAGACCCAGTACTTC. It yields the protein CASSTDRFQETQYF.

CDR3 bases: TGTGCCAGCAGCTTTAACAATGAGCAGTTCTTC. Its protein is CASSFNNEQFF. This sequence joins TRBV6-5 and TRBJ2-1, with D uncertain. This CDR3 comprises 11 residues. CDR1 and CDR2 (germline): MNHEY, SVGAGI. Trimming removed 6 bases at V and 5 bases at J, with 5 bases between.

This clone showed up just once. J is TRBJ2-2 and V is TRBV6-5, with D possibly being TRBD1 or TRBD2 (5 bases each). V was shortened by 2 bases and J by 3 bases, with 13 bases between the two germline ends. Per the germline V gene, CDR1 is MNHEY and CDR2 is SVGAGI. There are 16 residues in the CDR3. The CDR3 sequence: CASSYPWGLDTGELFF. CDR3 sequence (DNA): TGTGCCAGCAGTTACCCCTGGGGGTTGGACACCGGGGAGCTGTTTTTT.

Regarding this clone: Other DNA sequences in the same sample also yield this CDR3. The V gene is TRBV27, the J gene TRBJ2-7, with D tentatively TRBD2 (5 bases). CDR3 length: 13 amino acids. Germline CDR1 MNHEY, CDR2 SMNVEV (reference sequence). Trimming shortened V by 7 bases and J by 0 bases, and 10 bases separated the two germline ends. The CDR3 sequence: CASKDGSSYEQYF. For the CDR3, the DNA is TGTGCCAGCAAAGATGGGAGCTCCTACGAGCAGTACTTC.

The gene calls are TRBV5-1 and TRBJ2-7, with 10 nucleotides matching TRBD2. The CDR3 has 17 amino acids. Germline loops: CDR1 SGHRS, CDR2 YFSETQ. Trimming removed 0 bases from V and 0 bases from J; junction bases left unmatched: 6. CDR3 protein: CASSLARLAGVSYEQYF. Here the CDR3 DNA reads TGCGCCAGCAGCTTGGCCCGGCTAGCGGGAGTCTCCTACGAGCAGTACTTC.

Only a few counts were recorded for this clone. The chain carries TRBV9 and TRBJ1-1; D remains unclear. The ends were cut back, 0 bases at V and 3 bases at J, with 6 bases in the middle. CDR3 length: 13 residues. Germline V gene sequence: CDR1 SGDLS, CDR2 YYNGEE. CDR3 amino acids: CASSVGTDTEAFF. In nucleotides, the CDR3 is TGTGCCAGCAGCGTAGGGACGGACACTGAAGCTTTCTTT.

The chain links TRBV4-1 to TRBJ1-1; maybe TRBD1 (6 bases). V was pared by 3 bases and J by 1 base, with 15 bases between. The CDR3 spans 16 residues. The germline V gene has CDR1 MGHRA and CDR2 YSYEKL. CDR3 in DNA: TGCGCCAGCAGCCAGACAGGTAAGGGAGGGAACACTGAAGCTTTCTTT. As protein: CASSQTGKGGNTEAFF.

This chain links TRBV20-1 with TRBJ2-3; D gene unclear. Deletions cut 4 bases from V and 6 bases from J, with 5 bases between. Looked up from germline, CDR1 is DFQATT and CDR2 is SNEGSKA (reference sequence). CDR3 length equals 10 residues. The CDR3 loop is CSAKGDTQYF. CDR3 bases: TGCAGTGCTAAAGGCGATACGCAGTATTTT.

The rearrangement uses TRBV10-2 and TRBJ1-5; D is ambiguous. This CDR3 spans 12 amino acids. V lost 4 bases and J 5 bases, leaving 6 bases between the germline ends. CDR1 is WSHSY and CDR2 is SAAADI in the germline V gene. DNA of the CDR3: TGCGCCAGCAGTGGCGGGGATCAGCCCCAGCATTTT. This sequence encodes CASSGGDQPQHF.

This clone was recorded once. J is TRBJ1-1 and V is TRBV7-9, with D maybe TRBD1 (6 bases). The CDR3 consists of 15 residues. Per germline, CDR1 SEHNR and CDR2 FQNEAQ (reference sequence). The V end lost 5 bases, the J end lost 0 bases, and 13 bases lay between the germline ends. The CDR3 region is CASSKAQGLNTEAFF. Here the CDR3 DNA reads TGTGCCAGCAGCAAAGCACAGGGTTTGAACACTGAAGCTTTCTTT.

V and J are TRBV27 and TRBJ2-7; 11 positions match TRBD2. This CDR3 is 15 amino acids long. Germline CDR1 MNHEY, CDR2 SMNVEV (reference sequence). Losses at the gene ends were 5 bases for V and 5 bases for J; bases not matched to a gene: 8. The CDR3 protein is CASSRIAGGPDEQYF. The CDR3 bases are TGTGCCAGCAGTCGGATAGCGGGAGGGCCCGACGAGCAGTACTTC.